What follows describes a single T cell receptor beta chain. Generated by immunoSEQ multiplex PCR, the TCRdb table keeps only in-frame clones and is missing some. The table has around 65,000 clones, around 90% seen once; the top ten hold approximately 1.5%. The data were taken from a study of T cell changes during pregnancy in multiple sclerosis. The CDR3 is 15 residues long. Trimming removed 6 bases from V and 3 bases from J; junction bases left unmatched: 7. Germline assignment: CDR1 ENHRY and CDR2 SYGVKD. The sequence was collected from a female donor in good health, enrolled as a control in a pregnancy study. Sequencing used peripheral blood, obtained in the third trimester of pregnancy. This rearrangement joins TRBV10-3 to TRBJ1-2, with TRBD1 identical over 10 bases. The CDR3 protein is CAISAGQGDYYGYTF. The DNA of the CDR3 is TGTGCCATCAGCGCTGGACAGGGGGATTACTATGGCTACACCTTC.